The clone carrying this TCR beta chain showed up many times. Its antigen is undetermined. Criteria for exclusion of patients were uncontrolled infection, other autoimmune disease, pregnancy or lactation. Fresh peripheral blood, less than 11 ml of it, supplied the PBMCs. This sample is drawn from a study of T cells in Graves' hyperthyroidism and ophthalmopathy. Turning to the study itself: Blood was drawn when the patient was first diagnosed and still untreated. Study-wide findings and caveats: Ophthalmopathy onset followed model prediction by a median about six months.

Researchers took RNA transcripts and amplified the TCR beta CDR3 regions from them. HTBI primers were employed in a first-round RT-PCR of the TCR CDR3. TCRdb recomputed calls from the multiplex PCR reads with MiXCR, one row per CDR3 protein. The sample carries about 250,000 distinct CDR3 sequences, around 26% recorded once. CDR3 length: 15 amino acids. Germline CDR1 is MNHEY and CDR2 is SVGAGI. Trimming took off 4 bases at V and 0 bases at J, with 9 bases between the two ends. This receptor was taken from a woman aged 40 to 50 with Graves' ophthalmopathy. This sequence joins TRBV6-5 and TRBJ2-2; D perhaps matches TRBD1 (6 bases). The sequencing input was blood. This chain's CDR3 is CASSSDRTNTGELFF. For the CDR3, the DNA is TGTGCCAGCAGTTCCGACAGGACGAACACCGGGGAGCTGTTTTTT.